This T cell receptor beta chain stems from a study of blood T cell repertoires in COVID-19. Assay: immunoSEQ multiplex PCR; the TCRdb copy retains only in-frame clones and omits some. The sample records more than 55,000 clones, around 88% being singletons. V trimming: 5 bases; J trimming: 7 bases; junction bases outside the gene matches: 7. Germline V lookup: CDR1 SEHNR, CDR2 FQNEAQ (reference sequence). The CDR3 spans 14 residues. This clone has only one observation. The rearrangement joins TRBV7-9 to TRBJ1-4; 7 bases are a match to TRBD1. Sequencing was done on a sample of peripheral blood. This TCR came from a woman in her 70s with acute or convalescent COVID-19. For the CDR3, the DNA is TGTGCCAGCAGCCGACCAGGGGGTAGTGAAAAACTGTTTTTT. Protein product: CASSRPGGSEKLFF.